This is a list of T cell receptor beta chains from one sample in a study of early T cells in non-severe SARS-CoV-2 infection. Each CDR3 protein is one row after TCRdb ran MiXCR on the 5' RACE reads. This repertoire shows around 70,000 distinct CDR3 sequences, less than 15% found once; its top ten account for about 3.9%. Sequencing was done on a sample of whole blood. The source of these receptors is an adult who was a healthcare worker with PCR-confirmed SARS-CoV-2 infection or an uninfected control (not recorded which). Both conserved end residues are part of each CDR3. A D gene is named only where the DNA matches it firmly. Clone size appears in some rows only: once, few, many, or a class for an expanded clone.

d_call j_call clone_size v_call cdr3_nt cdr3_aa
. TRBJ2-7 . TRBV29-1 TGCAGCGCTGAGTTGGACAGCTCCTACGAGCAGTACTTC CSAELDSSYEQYF
. TRBJ2-6 many TRBV29-1 TGCAGCGTTGAGAAGGACACTGACTCTGGGGCCAACGTCCTGACTTTC CSVEKDTDSGANVLTF
. TRBJ2-2 . TRBV20-1 TGCAGTGCTAGAGATTTTTCGTCCTACACCGGGGAGCTGTTTTTT CSARDFSSYTGELFF
. TRBJ2-7 . TRBV28 TGTGCCAGCAGGGAAGCCTCCTACGAGCAGTACTTC CASREASYEQYF
. TRBJ1-1 many TRBV7-9 TGTGCCAGCAGCCTATTCGGGAACACTGAAGCTTTCTTT CASSLFGNTEAFF
. TRBJ2-1 . TRBV20-1 TGCAGTGCTGCCAGAAATGAGCAGTTCTTC CSAARNEQFF
TRBD2 TRBJ2-2 many TRBV7-9 TGTGCCAGCAGCTCGTTAGCGGGAGGGCCCGGGGAGCTGTTTTTT CASSSLAGGPGELFF
TRBD2 TRBJ2-3 many TRBV29-1 TGCAGCGTTGCCTGGCGGGAGCAAGGCACAGATACGCAGTATTTT CSVAWREQGTDTQYF
TRBD2 TRBJ2-3 . TRBV28 TGTGCCAGCAGTTCCGGGACTAGCGGGAGGTTCACAGATACGCAGTATTTT CASSSGTSGRFTDTQYF
. TRBJ2-7 few TRBV10-2 TGCGCCAGCGCAGGGTACTACGAGCAGTACTTC CASAGYYEQYF
. TRBJ2-1 . TRBV29-1 TGCAGCGTCAGTCTGGCGGGAACGGGACACAATGAGCAGTTCTTC CSVSLAGTGHNEQFF
. TRBJ1-2 . TRBV28 TGTGCCAGCAGTTTATTCTCGGCGGGGGCAGCCTTATATGGCTACACCTTC CASSLFSAGAALYGYTF
TRBD2 TRBJ2-1 few TRBV4-1 TGCGCCAGCAGCCATGGGACTAGGACTTTAATCAATGAGCAGTTCTTC CASSHGTRTLINEQFF
. TRBJ2-7 many TRBV28 TGTGCCAGCAGTTTAAGGGGTAGCGAGCAGTACTTC CASSLRGSEQYF
. TRBJ2-3 many TRBV6-5 TGTGCCAGCAGCATAACTGGGGATACGCAGTATTTT CASSITGDTQYF
. TRBJ2-7 many TRBV6-6 TGTGCCAGCAGTTACGCGGGACGGGGGTACGAGCAGTACTTC CASSYAGRGYEQYF
. TRBJ2-2 few TRBV3-1 TGTGCCAGCAGCCAAGAGGGTAGGGAGCTGTTTTTT CASSQEGRELFF
TRBD1 TRBJ1-2 few TRBV20-1 TGCAGTGCCACTAAGACAGGGCCAAACTATGGCTACACCTTC CSATKTGPNYGYTF
. TRBJ2-3 once TRBV29-1 TGCAGCTTTGGATCGCGGGGCACAGATACGCAGTATTTT CSFGSRGTDTQYF
. TRBJ2-4 few TRBV6-5 TGTGCCAGCAGTTACCAGGCAGGCCCAGACATTCAGTACTTC CASSYQAGPDIQYF
TRBD1 TRBJ2-5 many TRBV14 TGTGCCAGCAGCCAAGACTCCGGGACAGGGTATGAGACCCAGTACTTC CASSQDSGTGYETQYF
TRBD2 TRBJ2-2 few TRBV7-9 TGTGCCGGGGCTGGCGGGAGGTCCACCGGGGAGCTGTTTTTT CAGAGGRSTGELFF
. TRBJ1-4 . TRBV20-1 TGCAGTGCTATAGGGTCTTATAATGAAAAACTGTTTTTT CSAIGSYNEKLFF
. TRBJ2-3 . TRBV3-1 TGTGCCAGCAGCAGGAGGGCTAGCACAGATACGCAGTATTTT CASSRRASTDTQYF
. TRBJ1-1 few TRBV3-1 TGTGCCAGCAGCCTGATAGCGAACACTGAAGCTTTCTTT CASSLIANTEAFF
. TRBJ1-2 . TRBV6-6 TGTGCCAGCAGTTACTCGTCAGCTTATGGCTACACCTTC CASSYSSAYGYTF
. TRBJ2-3 many TRBV13 TGTGCCAGCAGGATTAATGGGGACACTAGCACAGATACGCAGTATTTT CASRINGDTSTDTQYF
. TRBJ2-7 few TRBV7-8 TGTGCCAGCAGCCGTCTGGGGGACGAGCAGTACTTC CASSRLGDEQYF